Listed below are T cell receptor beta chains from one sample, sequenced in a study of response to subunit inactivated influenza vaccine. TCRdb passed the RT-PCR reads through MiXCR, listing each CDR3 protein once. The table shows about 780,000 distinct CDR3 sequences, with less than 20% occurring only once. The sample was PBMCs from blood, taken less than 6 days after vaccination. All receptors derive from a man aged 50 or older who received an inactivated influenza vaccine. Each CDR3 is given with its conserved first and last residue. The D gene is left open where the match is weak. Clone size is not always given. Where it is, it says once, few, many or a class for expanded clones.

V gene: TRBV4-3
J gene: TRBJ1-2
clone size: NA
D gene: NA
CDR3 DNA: TGCGCCAGCAGCCAAGATCCGTGGACCCATCATGGCTACACCTTC
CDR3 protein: CASSQDPWTHHGYTF

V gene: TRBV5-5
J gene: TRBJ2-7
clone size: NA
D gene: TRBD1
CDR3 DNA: TGTGCCAGCAGGATGGACAGGGGGTCCTACGAGCAGTACTTC
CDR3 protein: CASRMDRGSYEQYF

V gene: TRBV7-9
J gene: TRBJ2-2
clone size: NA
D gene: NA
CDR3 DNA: TGTGCCAGCAGCTCCGCCTCAGGGGGGGAGCTGTTTTTT
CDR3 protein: CASSSASGGELFF

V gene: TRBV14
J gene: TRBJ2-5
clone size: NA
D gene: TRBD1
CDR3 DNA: TGTGCCAGCAGTCGCCTTGTTGGGACAGGGACCCAGTACTTC
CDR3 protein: CASSRLVGTGTQYF

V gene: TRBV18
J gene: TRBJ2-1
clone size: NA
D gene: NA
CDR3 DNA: TGTGCCAGCTCAACCGGGGACTTTTACAATGAGCAGTTCTTC
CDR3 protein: CASSTGDFYNEQFF

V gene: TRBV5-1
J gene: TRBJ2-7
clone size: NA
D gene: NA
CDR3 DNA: TGCGCCAGCAGCTTGGAACCAGGAACAGGGCTCTACGAGCAGTACTTC
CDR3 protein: CASSLEPGTGLYEQYF

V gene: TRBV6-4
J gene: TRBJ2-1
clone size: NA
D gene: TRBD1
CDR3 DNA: TGTGCCAGCAGTGACAGTGCGACAGGGGGTTCTGAGCAGTTCTTC
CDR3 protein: CASSDSATGGSEQFF

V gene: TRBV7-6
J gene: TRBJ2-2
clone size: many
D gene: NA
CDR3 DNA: TGTGCCAGCAGCTCCGAACTGGGGGTAACCGGGGAGCTGTTTTTT
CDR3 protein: CASSSELGVTGELFF

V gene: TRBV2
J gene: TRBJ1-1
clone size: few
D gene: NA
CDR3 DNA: TGTGCCAGCAGCCCGAACCGACGGGCGAACACTGAAGCTTTCTTT
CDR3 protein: CASSPNRRANTEAFF

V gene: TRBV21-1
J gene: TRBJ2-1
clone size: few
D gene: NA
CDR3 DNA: TGTGCCAGCAGCAAAGCATCCTACAATGAGCAGTTCTTC
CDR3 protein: CASSKASYNEQFF

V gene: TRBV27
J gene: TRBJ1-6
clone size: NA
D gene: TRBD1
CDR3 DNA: TGTGCCAGCAGTTTATCAGGGGACAGTAATTCACCCCTCCACTTT
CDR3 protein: CASSLSGDSNSPLHF

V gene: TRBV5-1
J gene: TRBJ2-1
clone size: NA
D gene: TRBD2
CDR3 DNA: TGCGCCAGCAGGCTGTCCGGGACTAGCGGGGGCCTGTTCTTC
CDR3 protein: CASRLSGTSGGLFF

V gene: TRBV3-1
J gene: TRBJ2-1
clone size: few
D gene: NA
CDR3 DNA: TGTGCCAGCAGCCAACCCCCAGATACGAATGAGCAGTTCTTC
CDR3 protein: CASSQPPDTNEQFF

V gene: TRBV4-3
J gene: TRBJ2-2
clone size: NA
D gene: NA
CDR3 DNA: TGCGCCAGCAGCCAGGAGGTAGCAAACACCGGGGAGCTGTTTTTT
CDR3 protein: CASSQEVANTGELFF

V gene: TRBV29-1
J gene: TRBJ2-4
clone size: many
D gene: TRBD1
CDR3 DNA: TGCAGCGTTGGACAGGGAAGGGGCATTCAGTACTTC
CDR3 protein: CSVGQGRGIQYF

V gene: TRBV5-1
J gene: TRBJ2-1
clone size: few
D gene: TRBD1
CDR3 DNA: TGCGCCAGCAGCTACATCTCCGGGACAGGGGGCCGGAATGAGCAGTTCTTC
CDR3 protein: CASSYISGTGGRNEQFF

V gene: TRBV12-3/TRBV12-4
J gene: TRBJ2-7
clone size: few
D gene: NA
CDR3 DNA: TGTGCCAGCAGTTCACCGTACAGTGGGGCTAACGAGCAGTACTTC
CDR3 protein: CASSSPYSGANEQYF

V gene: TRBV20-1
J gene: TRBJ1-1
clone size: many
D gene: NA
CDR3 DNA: TGCAGTGCTAGGGCCGGGGACACTGAAGCTTTCTTT
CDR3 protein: CSARAGDTEAFF

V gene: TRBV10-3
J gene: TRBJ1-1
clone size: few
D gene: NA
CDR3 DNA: TGTGCCACCGGGAGAGGGGGGGCTGAAGCTTTCTTT
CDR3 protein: CATGRGGAEAFF

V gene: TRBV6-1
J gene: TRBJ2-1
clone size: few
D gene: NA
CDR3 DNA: TGTGCCAGCAGCGACAACCAATACAATGAGCAGTTCTTC
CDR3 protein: CASSDNQYNEQFF

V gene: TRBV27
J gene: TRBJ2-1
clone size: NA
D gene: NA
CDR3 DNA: TGTGCCAGCAGGAGGGCGTCCTCCTACAATGAGCAGTTCTTC
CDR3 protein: CASRRASSYNEQFF

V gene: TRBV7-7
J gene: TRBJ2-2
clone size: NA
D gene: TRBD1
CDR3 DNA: TGTGCCAGCAGACAGGACAGGGAGGTCGGGGAGCTGTTTTTT
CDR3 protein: CASRQDREVGELFF

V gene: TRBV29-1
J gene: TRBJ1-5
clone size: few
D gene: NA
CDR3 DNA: TGCAGCGTTGTTACCGACGGATGGTCGAGCAATCAGCCCCAGCATTTT
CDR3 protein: CSVVTDGWSSNQPQHF

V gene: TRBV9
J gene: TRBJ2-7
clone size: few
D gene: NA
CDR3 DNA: TGTGCCAGCAGCGTAGCTGGCGACGAGCAGTACTTC
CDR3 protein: CASSVAGDEQYF

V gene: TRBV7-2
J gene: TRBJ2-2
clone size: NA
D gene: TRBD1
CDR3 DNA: TGTGCCAGCGAAGAAGACGCCGGGACAGGGAACACCGGGGAGCTGTTTTTT
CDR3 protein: CASEEDAGTGNTGELFF

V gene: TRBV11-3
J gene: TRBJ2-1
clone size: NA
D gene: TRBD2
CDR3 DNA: TGTGCCAGCAGCCTCCGAGCTAGCGGGAACCACAATGAGCAGTTCTTC
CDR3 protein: CASSLRASGNHNEQFF

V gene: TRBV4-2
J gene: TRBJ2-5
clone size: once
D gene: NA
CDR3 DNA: TGTGCCAGCAGCCAAGGGCGAGCGCTCCAAGAGACCCAGTACTTC
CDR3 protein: CASSQGRALQETQYF

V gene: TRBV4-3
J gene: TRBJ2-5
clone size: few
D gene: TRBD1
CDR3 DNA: TGCGCCAGCAGCCCTAAGGGACAGGGCCGGGAGACCCAGTACTTC
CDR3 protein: CASSPKGQGRETQYF

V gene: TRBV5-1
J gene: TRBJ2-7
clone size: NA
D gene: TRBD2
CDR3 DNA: TGCGCCAGCAGCAGACTAGCGGGAGTCGTCGAGCAGTACTTC
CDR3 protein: CASSRLAGVVEQYF

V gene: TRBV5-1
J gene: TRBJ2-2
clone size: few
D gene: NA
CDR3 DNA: TGCGCCAGCAGCCGAGGACAAAACACCGGGGAGCTGTTTTTT
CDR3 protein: CASSRGQNTGELFF

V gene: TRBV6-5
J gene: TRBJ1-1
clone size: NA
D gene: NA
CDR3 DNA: TGTGCCAGCAGTTACGCGGGGCTCAAGAACACTGAAGCTTTCTTT
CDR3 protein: CASSYAGLKNTEAFF

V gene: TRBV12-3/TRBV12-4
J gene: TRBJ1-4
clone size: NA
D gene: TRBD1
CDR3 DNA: TGTGCCAGCAGTTCCCATTTACAGGGGGCTGCCGACAAACTGTTTTTT
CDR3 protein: CASSSHLQGAADKLFF

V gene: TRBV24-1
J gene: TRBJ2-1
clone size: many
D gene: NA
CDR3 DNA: TGTGCCACCAGTGACCCCACTATATCTGAGCAGTTCTTC
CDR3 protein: CATSDPTISEQFF

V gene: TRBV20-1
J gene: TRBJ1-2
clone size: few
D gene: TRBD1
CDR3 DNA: TGCAGTGCCCTAACAGGGGATGGCTACACCTTC
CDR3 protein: CSALTGDGYTF

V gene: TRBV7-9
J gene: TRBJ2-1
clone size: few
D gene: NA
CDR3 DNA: TGTGCCAGCAGTTCAAATGGACAGAACAATGAGCAGTTCTTC
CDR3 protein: CASSSNGQNNEQFF

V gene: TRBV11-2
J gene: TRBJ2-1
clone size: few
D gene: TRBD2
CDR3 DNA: TGTGCCAGCAGCTTACCCTCACTAGCGGGGGTCTGGGGGGGTGAGCAGTTCTTC
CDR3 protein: CASSLPSLAGVWGGEQFF

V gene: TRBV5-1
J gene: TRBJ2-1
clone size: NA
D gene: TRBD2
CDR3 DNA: TGCGCCAGCAGCTTGGAGCCGGGGGGGCGAAATGAGCAGTTCTTC
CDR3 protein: CASSLEPGGRNEQFF

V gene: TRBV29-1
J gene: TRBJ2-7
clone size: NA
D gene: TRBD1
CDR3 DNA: TGCAGCGCGGGACAGGGTCTTGGGGTTGAGCAGTACTTC
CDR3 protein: CSAGQGLGVEQYF

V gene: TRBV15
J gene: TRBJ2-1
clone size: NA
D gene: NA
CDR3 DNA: TGTGCCACCAGCAGAGCGGGGGACTCCTACAATGAGCAGTTCTTC
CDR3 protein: CATSRAGDSYNEQFF

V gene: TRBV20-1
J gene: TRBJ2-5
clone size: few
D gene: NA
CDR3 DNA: TGCAGTGCCCAACCCTATGAGGGGTCCCAGTACTTC
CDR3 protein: CSAQPYEGSQYF

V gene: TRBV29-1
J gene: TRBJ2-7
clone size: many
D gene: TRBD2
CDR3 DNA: TGCAGCGTTGAGGTAGCGGGCTACGAGCAGTACTTC
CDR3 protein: CSVEVAGYEQYF

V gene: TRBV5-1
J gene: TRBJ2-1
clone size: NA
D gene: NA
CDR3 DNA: TGCGCCAGCAGCGATCTAGGGGCAATGGGTGAGCAGTTCTTC
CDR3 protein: CASSDLGAMGEQFF

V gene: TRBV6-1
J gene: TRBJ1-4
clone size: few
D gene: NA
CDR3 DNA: TGTGCCAGCAAAACGCCTGAAAAACTGTTTTTT
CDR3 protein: CASKTPEKLFF

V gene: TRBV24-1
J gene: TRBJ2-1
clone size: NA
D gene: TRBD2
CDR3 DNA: TGTGCCACCAGTGATTTGGCTAGCGGGGGGCTTCACAATGAGCAGTTCTTC
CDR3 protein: CATSDLASGGLHNEQFF

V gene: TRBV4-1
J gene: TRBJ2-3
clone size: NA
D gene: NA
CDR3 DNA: TGCGCCAGCAGCCCCCCCACGCGTGGAGATACGCAGTATTTT
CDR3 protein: CASSPPTRGDTQYF

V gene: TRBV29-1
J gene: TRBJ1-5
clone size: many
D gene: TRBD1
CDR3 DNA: TGCAGCGTTGGAATAGGGACAGGCTCCAATCAGCCCCAGCATTTT
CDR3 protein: CSVGIGTGSNQPQHF

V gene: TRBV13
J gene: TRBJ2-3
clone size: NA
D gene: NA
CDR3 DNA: TGTGCCAGCAGCTTAAATGCGGGAAGCACAGATACGCAGTATTTT
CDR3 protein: CASSLNAGSTDTQYF

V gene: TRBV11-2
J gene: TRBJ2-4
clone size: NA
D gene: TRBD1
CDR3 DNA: TGTGCCAGCAGCGCAAGACAGGGATCCAGCATTCAGTACTTC
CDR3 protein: CASSARQGSSIQYF

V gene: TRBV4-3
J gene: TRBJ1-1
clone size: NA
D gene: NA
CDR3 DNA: TGCGCCAGCAGCCAAGTTACTGGGGGCAGGTTGTACACTGAAGCTTTCTTT
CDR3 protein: CASSQVTGGRLYTEAFF

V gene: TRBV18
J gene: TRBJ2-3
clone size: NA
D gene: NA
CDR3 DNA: TGTGCCAGCTCACCACAGGGGATCCCAGTTGATACGCAGTATTTT
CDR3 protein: CASSPQGIPVDTQYF

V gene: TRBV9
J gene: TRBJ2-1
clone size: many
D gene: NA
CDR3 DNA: TGTGCCAGCAGCGGACCGGACACCGCTTACAATGAGCAGTTCTTC
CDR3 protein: CASSGPDTAYNEQFF

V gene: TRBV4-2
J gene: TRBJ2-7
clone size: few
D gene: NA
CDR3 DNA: TGTGCCAGCAGCCAAGAGGGCAACAGATACTACGAGCAGTACTTC
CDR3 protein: CASSQEGNRYYEQYF

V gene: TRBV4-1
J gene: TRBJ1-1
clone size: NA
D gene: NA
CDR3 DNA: TGCGCCAGCAGCCAGATGAAGCACACTGAAGCTTTCTTT
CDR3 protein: CASSQMKHTEAFF

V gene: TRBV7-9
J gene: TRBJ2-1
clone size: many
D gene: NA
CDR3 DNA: TGTGCCAGCAGCTCAAGGCTCCCAGGGCGGTGGGATGAGCAGTTCTTC
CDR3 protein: CASSSRLPGRWDEQFF

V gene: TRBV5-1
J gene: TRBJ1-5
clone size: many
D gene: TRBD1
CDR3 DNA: TGCGCCAGCAAAACAGGGGGTAGCAATCAGCCCCAGCATTTT
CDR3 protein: CASKTGGSNQPQHF